The rows below give T cell receptor beta chains drawn from one sample of a study of control samples from healthy donors and cancer patients. Produced via immunoSEQ multiplex PCR; TCRdb's table is partial and in-frame only. The sample includes 75,000 to 100,000 clones, roughly four fifths of them seen just once. Sequencing was done on a sample of blood. The receptors were sampled from a man aged 60 to 75 in good health. Each CDR3 is given with its conserved first and last residue. D genes are given only for firm matches. Only part of the rows carry a size: once, few, many, or a class if the clone is expanded.

cdr3_nt | cdr3_aa | clone_size | d_call | j_call | v_call
TGTGCCAGCAGCCAGGGGGCCGGATACGAGCAGTACTTC | CASSQGAGYEQYF | - | TRBD1 | TRBJ2-7 | TRBV12-3/TRBV12-4
TGTGCCAGCAGCCAGGGGACGGGGAACACCGGGGAGCTGTTTTTT | CASSQGTGNTGELFF | - | - | TRBJ2-2 | TRBV3-1/TRBV3-2
TGTGCCAGCAGCTTAACTGGACTGAACGGAAATACGCAGTATTTT | CASSLTGLNGNTQYF | - | - | TRBJ2-3 | TRBV11-3
TGTGCCAGCAGGGGGACTAGCGGCACAGATACGCAGTATTTT | CASRGTSGTDTQYF | - | TRBD2 | TRBJ2-3 | TRBV6-1
TGTGCCTGGACCGCAGGGACTACTGGAAACACCATATATTTT | CAWTAGTTGNTIYF | - | - | TRBJ1-3 | TRBV30
TGTGCCAGCAGCTTGACTCTCGACTACGAGCAGTACTTC | CASSLTLDYEQYF | - | - | TRBJ2-7 | TRBV7-3
TGTGCCTGGAAGGGACTAGTTTCCCACAATGAGCAGTTCTTC | CAWKGLVSHNEQFF | - | TRBD2 | TRBJ2-1 | TRBV30
TGTGCCAGCAGCTTAACAGTGGGTCAGCATAGCTACGAGCAGTACTTC | CASSLTVGQHSYEQYF | - | - | TRBJ2-7 | TRBV11-2
TGTGCCAGCAGCTCTGGGACAGGGGACAACTATGGCTACACCTTC | CASSSGTGDNYGYTF | - | TRBD1 | TRBJ1-2 | TRBV7-9
TGTGCCAGCAGCTTAGCGTGGACCGGGGAGCTGTTTTTT | CASSLAWTGELFF | - | - | TRBJ2-2 | TRBV7-9
TGCGCCAGCAGCTTGATTGGACTGGACACCGGGGAGCTGTTTTTT | CASSLIGLDTGELFF | - | - | TRBJ2-2 | TRBV5-1
TGTGCCTGGAGTCAGGCGGTTGGGGCCAACGTCCTGACTTTC | CAWSQAVGANVLTF | - | - | TRBJ2-6 | TRBV30
TGTGCCAGCAGTTTATTGCCTAGCGGGATATCTGAGCAGTTCTTC | CASSLLPSGISEQFF | - | TRBD2 | TRBJ2-1 | TRBV27
TGTGCCAGCAGTTTATACAGGGGGCCCACTGAAGCTTTCTTT | CASSLYRGPTEAFF | - | TRBD1 | TRBJ1-1 | TRBV28
TGTGCCACCAGTGAACCCTCGGGAGCCTACGAGCAGTACTTC | CATSEPSGAYEQYF | - | - | TRBJ2-7 | TRBV24-1
TGTGCCATCAGGAAGGACAGGGACACTGAAGCTTTCTTT | CAIRKDRDTEAFF | - | TRBD1 | TRBJ1-1 | TRBV10-3
TGTGCCAGCAGAGAGTTAAGCTACGAGCAGTACTTC | CASRELSYEQYF | - | - | TRBJ2-7 | TRBV6-5
TGCGCCAGCATGTGGGCCGACCATCCAGATACGCAGTATTTT | CASMWADHPDTQYF | - | - | TRBJ2-3 | TRBV5-1
TGTGCCAGCAGCTTGGGAGGTATGGACACTGAAGCTTTCTTT | CASSLGGMDTEAFF | - | - | TRBJ1-1 | TRBV5-6
TGTGCCAGCAGTGATCGGACAGGGGTAGGGAGTCAGCCCCAGCATTTT | CASSDRTGVGSQPQHF | - | TRBD1 | TRBJ1-5 | TRBV2
TGCGCCAGCAGCTTACCCGGACTAGCGGGAGTCCTCGAGCAGTACTTC | CASSLPGLAGVLEQYF | - | TRBD2 | TRBJ2-7 | TRBV5-1
TGTGCCAGCAGTTACGGGCACCCGGGCTATGGCTACACCTTC | CASSYGHPGYGYTF | - | - | TRBJ1-2 | TRBV6-5
TGTGCCACCAGCAGAGGGACTAGGGATTACAATGAGCAGTTCTTC | CATSRGTRDYNEQFF | - | TRBD2 | TRBJ2-1 | TRBV15
TGTGCCAGCAGTCCCCCCCCCTCGGGTCCTTCCCTTGAAGCTTTCTTT | CASSPPPSGPSLEAFF | - | - | TRBJ1-1 | TRBV28
TGCGCCAGCAGCCCTGACGCGGCTCGGGAGCAGTACTTC | CASSPDAAREQYF | - | - | TRBJ2-7 | TRBV4-1
TGTGCCAGCAGCGTTTCCGGGACAGGGGACACCGGGGAGCTGTTTTTT | CASSVSGTGDTGELFF | - | TRBD1 | TRBJ2-2 | TRBV5-6
TGTGCCAGAAGTTTTAAGGAGGGGGGGTACTCTGGGGCCAACGTCCTGACTTTC | CARSFKEGGYSGANVLTF | - | - | TRBJ2-6 | TRBV7-5
TGCGCCAGCAGCCCCCTCAGCGGGAGACAGAGGGCAGATACGCAGTATTTT | CASSPLSGRQRADTQYF | - | TRBD2 | TRBJ2-3 | TRBV4-1
TGTGCCACCAGCATAAGACCGCCCTTAAACAATGAGCAGTTCTTC | CATSIRPPLNNEQFF | - | - | TRBJ2-1 | TRBV15
TGTGCCAGCAGCCCTAGGGACAGTTTGGTCAATGAGCAGTTCTTC | CASSPRDSLVNEQFF | - | TRBD1 | TRBJ2-1 | TRBV11-3
TGTGCCAGCAGCCTGAGGGGGAGCGGGGCCCTCTACGAGCAGTACTTC | CASSLRGSGALYEQYF | once | - | TRBJ2-7 | TRBV28
TGTGCCAGCAGCCGGGGGCCGAGGGTTCGCGGGGCCAACGTCCTGACTTTC | CASSRGPRVRGANVLTF | once | - | TRBJ2-6 | TRBV7-6
TGTGCCAGCAGCCGCGGGAAGACTAATGAAAAACTGTTTTTT | CASSRGKTNEKLFF | - | - | TRBJ1-4 | TRBV7-9
TGTGCCAGCTCACTCGGACAGGGAAGGATCATGAACACTGAAGCTTTCTTT | CASSLGQGRIMNTEAFF | - | TRBD1 | TRBJ1-1 | TRBV18
TGTGCCAGCAGCGTAGTTAGCGGGGCTAGCACAGATACGCAGTATTTT | CASSVVSGASTDTQYF | - | TRBD2 | TRBJ2-3 | TRBV9
TGTGCCAGCAGCTTGTCCGGGGATACTGAAGCTTTCTTT | CASSLSGDTEAFF | - | - | TRBJ1-1 | TRBV5-6
TGTGCCAGCAGTGAAGATGAGGGTAACCAAGGCGAGCAGTACTTC | CASSEDEGNQGEQYF | few | - | TRBJ2-7 | TRBV6-1
TGTGCCAGCAGCCCCGGACAGGAGCTCTTCCCCTACAATGAGCAGTTCTTC | CASSPGQELFPYNEQFF | - | TRBD1 | TRBJ2-1 | TRBV5-5
TGTGCCAGTAGTATCGAAGGGCGAAGGTTCTCTTACTACAATGAGCAGTTCTTC | CASSIEGRRFSYYNEQFF | - | - | TRBJ2-1 | TRBV19
TGTGCCAGTAATACGATAGGGGTAGGCTACACCTTC | CASNTIGVGYTF | - | - | TRBJ1-2 | TRBV19
TGTGCCAGCAGGATGACAGGGACGGGCACCGGGGAGCTGTTTTTT | CASRMTGTGTGELFF | - | TRBD1 | TRBJ2-2 | TRBV13
TGTGCCAGCAACAAATTTAGCGGGAGTCAAAGCACCGGGGAGCTGTTTTTT | CASNKFSGSQSTGELFF | - | TRBD2 | TRBJ2-2 | TRBV9
TGTGCCTACCAGGCAGGGGCTGGAAACACCATATATTTT | CAYQAGAGNTIYF | - | - | TRBJ1-3 | TRBV30
TGTGCCAGCATCCCTCTCGCAGGGGGAAGCTATGGCTACACCTTC | CASIPLAGGSYGYTF | - | TRBD1 | TRBJ1-2 | TRBV6-5
TGTGCCAGCAGCTCCGGACAGGGTATGACTGAGCAGTTCTTC | CASSSGQGMTEQFF | - | TRBD1 | TRBJ2-1 | TRBV13
TGTGCCAGCAGCGGGGGGTCTAGCACAGATACGCAGTATTTT | CASSGGSSTDTQYF | once | - | TRBJ2-3 | TRBV3-1/TRBV3-2
TGTGCCAGCAGCTCCGGGACCCAAGAGACCCAGTACTTC | CASSSGTQETQYF | - | - | TRBJ2-5 | TRBV5-6
TGCGCCAGGAATAGCGGGAGGGCCGCAGGGAATGAGCAGTTCTTC | CARNSGRAAGNEQFF | - | TRBD2 | TRBJ2-1 | TRBV5-1
TGCGCCAGCAGCTTGGTTGGAGCTTCCGGGACAGTCTCCTCTAGCACAGATACGCAGTATTTT | CASSLVGASGTVSSSTDTQYF | - | TRBD1 | TRBJ2-3 | TRBV5-1
TGTGCCAGCAGTGAAACTCGTGGCTACACCTTC | CASSETRGYTF | - | - | TRBJ1-2 | TRBV6-1
TGCAGCGTCACCCAGACCGCTGGGGCCAACGTCCTGACTTTC | CSVTQTAGANVLTF | - | - | TRBJ2-6 | TRBV29-1
TGTGCCAGCAGTGTTCAGGGGAGATCCTTATCCTACGAGCAGTACTTC | CASSVQGRSLSYEQYF | - | - | TRBJ2-7 | TRBV7-8
TGTGCCAGCACCCGGGGGGGAGTCCCCTACGAGCAGTACTTC | CASTRGGVPYEQYF | - | TRBD2 | TRBJ2-7 | TRBV19
TGTGCCAGCAGCGGGAGCAACAGGGGCCACTACGAGCAGTACTTC | CASSGSNRGHYEQYF | - | - | TRBJ2-7 | TRBV6-6
TGTGCCAGTAGCCGTAAGGAGGGTATTTCCTACGAGCAGTACTTC | CASSRKEGISYEQYF | few | - | TRBJ2-7 | TRBV19
TGTGCCGGACGGATGTTGGGGGAGACCCAGTACTTC | CAGRMLGETQYF | - | - | TRBJ2-5 | TRBV7-9
TGCAGCGTTGATCCGGGGGTGACAGGGAGATACTCCTCGGGGTATGGCTACACCTTC | CSVDPGVTGRYSSGYGYTF | - | TRBD1 | TRBJ1-2 | TRBV29-1
TGCGCCAGCAGCCCCGGGAATGAAGCTTTCTTT | CASSPGNEAFF | - | - | TRBJ1-1 | TRBV5-1
TGTGCCAGCAGCCGAGTCGGACTAGCGGGAGGCCGCTCCTACAATGAGCAGTTCTTC | CASSRVGLAGGRSYNEQFF | - | TRBD2 | TRBJ2-1 | TRBV3-1/TRBV3-2